The 2 T cell receptor beta chains reported below all come from one sample, sequenced in a study of beta chain features in type 1 diabetes. The entirety of the isolated RNA underwent reverse transcription, so expressed TCRB transcripts were sequenced. TCRdb keeps only in-frame clones here, not all; method: immunoSEQ multiplex PCR. This sample yields 130,000 or so clones, of which 9% to 10% are seen a single time; 0.55% to 0.75% belongs to the top ten. The sample comprised central memory CD4+ T cells from blood. These TCRs come from a woman aged 40 to 50 in good health.

V gene TRBV19 combines with J gene TRBJ1-4; 9 nucleotides line up with TRBD1. V shed 4 bases, J shed 4 bases, and the junction held 7 bases outside the gene matches. In germline, CDR1 is LNHDA, CDR2 SQIVND (reference sequence). The CDR3 length is 16 residues. This CDR3 is CASSTHPGQGNEKLFF. CDR3 nucleotides: TGTGCCAGTAGTACCCATCCGGGACAGGGTAATGAAAAACTGTTTTTT.

This clone occurred a few times. The chain is built from TRBV5-6 and TRBJ2-3, with 8 bases lining up with TRBD1. Germline lookup yields CDR1 SGHDT and CDR2 YYEEEE. The CDR3 has 14 amino acids. The ends lost 4 bases at V and 5 bases at J; junction bases unmatched: 6. CDR3 residues: CASSRKTGEDTQYF. The CDR3 DNA is TGTGCCAGCAGCCGGAAGACAGGGGAAGATACGCAGTATTTT.